This entry describes one T cell receptor beta chain. Its antigen remains undetermined. Per-nucleotide qualities are absent, and no much larger clonotype sits a single base away. The data were obtained in a study of blood T cell repertoires in COVID-19 (dated by TCRdb to 2020 to 2022). With respect to the entire study: Samples covering the acute and convalescent phases of COVID-19 were provided by collaborators in the United States, Italy and Spain. The material from the prospective study consisted of cDNA or gDNA derived from T cells, B-cell-depleted T cells, or PBMCs. Subjects who had been exposed to COVID-19, were actively infected with it, or had recovered from it provided the deeply sampled blood TCRbeta repertoires that made up the dataset. A freely available public database, intended as a resource for researchers studying the immune response to SARS-CoV-2, is where the repertoires were released. The samples were drawn from the first 160 participants of the ongoing ImmuneRACE study and from 1,254 subjects provided by 6 global collaborators. A de-identified subject ID, COVID-19 status, age in years and sex were almost always included in the sample metadata. Where HLA class I and class II types were available, the types were taken from metadata supplied by the sample provider, not from assay-based typing.

Whole blood was collected in K2EDTA tubes by collaborating institutions according to the institutions' own protocols. For TCRbeta analysis, collaborators shipped samples in one of three forms: frozen whole blood, isolated PBMCs, or DNA extracted from either of those sample types. The study at large found these results: The quantity of clinical and demographic metadata differed by source and by participant and was supplied without curation.

Between the V and J ends, shortened by 4 bases and 3 bases respectively, the junction contains 11 bases. From cysteine to phenylalanine, the CDR3 is 13 amino acids long. Only the CDR3 part of the read is kept: 39 bases, read in frame from the first base. The germline V gene yields SGHRS for CDR1 and YFSETQ for CDR2. The immunoSEQ Assay, a bias-controlled multiplex PCR, was used to amplify TCRbeta CDR3 regions from genomic DNA. The study's own analysis went as follows. Within the assay, amplification of reference gene primers was used to estimate how many nucleated cells each sample contained. Sequence reads were collapsed and filtered to measure the absolute abundance of every unique TCRbeta CDR3 rearrangement. Productive Simpson clonality was computed per sample as the square root of Simpson's diversity index over productive rearrangements. TCRdb carries this immuneACCESS record with in-frame sequences only. Its versions omit some clonotypes, under half of them owing to an unresolved V gene in the studies checked, with the rest unexplained. V and J calls plus clone size are reproduced from that table; the DNA served to infer D and trimming. This sample gives 100,000 to 150,000 clones in total; 85% of them show up just once. The ten biggest clones cover 5% to 7.5% of the sample.

The receptor chain draws on TRBV5-1 and TRBJ2-7; the D segment cannot be called with confidence. This clonotype originated in an elderly man with active or convalescent COVID-19. Input material: peripheral blood. The CDR3 reads as follows: CASSIGSHYEQYF. The bases read TGCGCCAGCAGCATCGGGTCCCACTACGAGCAGTACTTC.